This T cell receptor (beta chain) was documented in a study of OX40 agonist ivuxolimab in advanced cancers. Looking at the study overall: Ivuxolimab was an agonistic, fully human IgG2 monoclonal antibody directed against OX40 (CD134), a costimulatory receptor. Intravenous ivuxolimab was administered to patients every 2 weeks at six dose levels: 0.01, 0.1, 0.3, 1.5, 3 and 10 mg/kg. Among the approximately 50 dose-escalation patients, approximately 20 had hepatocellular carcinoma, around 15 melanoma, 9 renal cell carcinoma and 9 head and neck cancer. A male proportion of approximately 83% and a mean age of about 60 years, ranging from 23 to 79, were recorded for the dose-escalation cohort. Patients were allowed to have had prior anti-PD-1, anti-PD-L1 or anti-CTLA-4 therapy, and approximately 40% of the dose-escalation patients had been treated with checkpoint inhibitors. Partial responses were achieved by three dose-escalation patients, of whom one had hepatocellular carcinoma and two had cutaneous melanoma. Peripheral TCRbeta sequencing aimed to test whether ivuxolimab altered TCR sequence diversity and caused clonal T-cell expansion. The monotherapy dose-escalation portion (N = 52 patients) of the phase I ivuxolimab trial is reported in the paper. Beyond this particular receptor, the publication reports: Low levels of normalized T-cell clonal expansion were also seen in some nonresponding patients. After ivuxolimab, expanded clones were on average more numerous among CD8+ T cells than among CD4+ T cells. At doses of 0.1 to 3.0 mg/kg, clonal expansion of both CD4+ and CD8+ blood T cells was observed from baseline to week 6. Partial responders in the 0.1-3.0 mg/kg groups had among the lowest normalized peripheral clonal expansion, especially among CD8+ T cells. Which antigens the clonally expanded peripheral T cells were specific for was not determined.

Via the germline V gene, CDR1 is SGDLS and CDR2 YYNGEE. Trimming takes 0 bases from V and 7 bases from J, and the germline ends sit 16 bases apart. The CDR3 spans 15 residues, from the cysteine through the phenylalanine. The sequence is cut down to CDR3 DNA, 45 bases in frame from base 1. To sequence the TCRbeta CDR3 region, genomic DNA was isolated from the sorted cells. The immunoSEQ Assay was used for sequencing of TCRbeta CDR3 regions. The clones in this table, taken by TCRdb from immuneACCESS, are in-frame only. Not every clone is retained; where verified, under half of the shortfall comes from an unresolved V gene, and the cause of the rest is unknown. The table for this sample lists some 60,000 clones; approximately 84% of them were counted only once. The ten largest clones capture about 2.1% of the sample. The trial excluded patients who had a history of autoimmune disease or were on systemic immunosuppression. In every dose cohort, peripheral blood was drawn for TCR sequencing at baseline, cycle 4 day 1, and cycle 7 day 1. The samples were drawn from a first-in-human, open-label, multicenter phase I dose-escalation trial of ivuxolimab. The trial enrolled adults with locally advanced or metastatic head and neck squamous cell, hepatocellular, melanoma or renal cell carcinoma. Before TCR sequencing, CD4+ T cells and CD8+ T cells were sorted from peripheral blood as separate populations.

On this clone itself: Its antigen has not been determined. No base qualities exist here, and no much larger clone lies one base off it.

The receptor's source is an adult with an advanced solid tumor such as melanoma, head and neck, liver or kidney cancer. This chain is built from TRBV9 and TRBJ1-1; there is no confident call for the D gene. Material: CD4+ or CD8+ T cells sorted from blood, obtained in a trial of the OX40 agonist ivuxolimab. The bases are TGTGCCAGCAGCGTAGCGGCAGGTCGTCAAAGTGAAGCTTTCTTT. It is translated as CASSVAAGRQSEAFF.